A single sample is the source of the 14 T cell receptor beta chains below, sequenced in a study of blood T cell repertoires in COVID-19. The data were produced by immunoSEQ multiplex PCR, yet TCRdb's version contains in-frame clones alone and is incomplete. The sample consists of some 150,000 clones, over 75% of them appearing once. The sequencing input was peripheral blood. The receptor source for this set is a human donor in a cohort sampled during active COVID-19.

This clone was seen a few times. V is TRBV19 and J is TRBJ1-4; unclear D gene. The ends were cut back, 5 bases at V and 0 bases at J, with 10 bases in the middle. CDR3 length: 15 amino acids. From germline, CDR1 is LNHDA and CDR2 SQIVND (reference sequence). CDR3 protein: CASSGTVTTNEKLFF. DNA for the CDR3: TGTGCCAGTAGTGGTACAGTGACAACTAATGAAAAACTGTTTTTT. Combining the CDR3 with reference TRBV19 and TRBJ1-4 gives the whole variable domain DGGITQSPKYLFRKEGQNVTLSCEQNLNHDAMYWYRQDPGQGLRLIYYSQIVNDFQKGDIAEGYSVSREKKESFPLTVTSAQKNPTAFYLCASSGTVTTNEKLFFGSGTQLSVL.

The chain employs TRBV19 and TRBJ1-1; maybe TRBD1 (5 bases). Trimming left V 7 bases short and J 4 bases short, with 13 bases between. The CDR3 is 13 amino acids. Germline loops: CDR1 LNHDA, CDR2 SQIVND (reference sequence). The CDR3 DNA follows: TGTGCCAGTATCGGGGGTGCGGGCACTGAAGCTTTCTTT. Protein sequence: CASIGGAGTEAFF.

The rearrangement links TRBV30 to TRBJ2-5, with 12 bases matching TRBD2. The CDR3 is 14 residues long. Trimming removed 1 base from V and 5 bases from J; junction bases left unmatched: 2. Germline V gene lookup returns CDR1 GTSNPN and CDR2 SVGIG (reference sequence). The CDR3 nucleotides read TGTGCCTGGAGTGCTAGCGGGAGGGCTGAGACCCAGTACTTC. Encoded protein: CAWSASGRAETQYF.

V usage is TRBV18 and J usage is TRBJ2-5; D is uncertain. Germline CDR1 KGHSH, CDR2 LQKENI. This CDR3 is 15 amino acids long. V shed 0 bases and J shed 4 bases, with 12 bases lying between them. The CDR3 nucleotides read TGTGCCAGCTCACCACCGCAGCGATTAAGAGAGACCCAGTACTTC. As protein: CASSPPQRLRETQYF.

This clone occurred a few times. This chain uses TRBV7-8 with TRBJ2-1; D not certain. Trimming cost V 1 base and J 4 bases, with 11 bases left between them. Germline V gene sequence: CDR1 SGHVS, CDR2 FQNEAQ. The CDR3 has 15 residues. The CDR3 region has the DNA TGTGCCAGCAGCTTAGGGAGTAGTACTTACAATGAGCAGTTCTTC. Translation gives CASSLGSSTYNEQFF.

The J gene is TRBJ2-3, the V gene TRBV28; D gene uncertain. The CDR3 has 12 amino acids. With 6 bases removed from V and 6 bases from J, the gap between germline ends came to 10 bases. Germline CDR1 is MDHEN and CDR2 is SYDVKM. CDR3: CASRDSGDTQYF. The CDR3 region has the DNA TGTGCCAGCAGGGATTCGGGTGATACGCAGTATTTT.

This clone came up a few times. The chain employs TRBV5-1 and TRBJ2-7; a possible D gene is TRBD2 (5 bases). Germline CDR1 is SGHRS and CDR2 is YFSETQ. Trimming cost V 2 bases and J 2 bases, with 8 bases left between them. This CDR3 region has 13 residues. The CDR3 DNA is TGCGCCAGCAGCTTCGACTACCCCTACGAGCAGTACTTC. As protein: CASSFDYPYEQYF. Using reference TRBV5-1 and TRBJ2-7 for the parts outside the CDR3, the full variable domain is KAGVTQTPRYLIKTRGQQVTLSCSPISGHRSVSWYQQTPGQGLQFLFEYFSETQRNKGNFPGRFSGRQFSNSRSEMNVSTLELGDSALYLCASSFDYPYEQYFGPGTRLTVT.

Here the CDR3 reads CASSSTPREKLFF. In nucleotides, the CDR3 is TGTGCCAGCAGTTCCACCCCGAGGGAAAAACTGTTTTTT. This chain connects TRBV7-9 to TRBJ1-4; D remains unclear. V lost 6 bases, J lost 8 bases, and 13 bases lay in between. The V gene's germline CDR1 is SEHNR and CDR2 FQNEAQ (reference sequence). There are 13 residues in the CDR3.

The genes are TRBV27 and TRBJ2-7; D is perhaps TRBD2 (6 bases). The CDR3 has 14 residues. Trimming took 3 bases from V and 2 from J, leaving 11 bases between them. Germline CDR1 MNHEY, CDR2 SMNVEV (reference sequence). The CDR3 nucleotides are TGTGCCAGCAGTTTCTCGGGAGCTACCTACGAGCAGTACTTC. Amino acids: CASSFSGATYEQYF.

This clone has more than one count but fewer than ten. In DNA form, the CDR3 reads TGTGCCACCAGCAGAGATAAGTCAGGAGGGATGGCGCCCCAGCATTTT. It encodes CATSRDKSGGMAPQHF. V usage is TRBV15 and J usage is TRBJ1-5, with D hard to call. Germline lookup yields CDR1 LNHNV and CDR2 YYDKDF (reference sequence). V gave up 0 bases and J gave up 9 bases, with 18 bases separating them. The CDR3 length is 16 residues.

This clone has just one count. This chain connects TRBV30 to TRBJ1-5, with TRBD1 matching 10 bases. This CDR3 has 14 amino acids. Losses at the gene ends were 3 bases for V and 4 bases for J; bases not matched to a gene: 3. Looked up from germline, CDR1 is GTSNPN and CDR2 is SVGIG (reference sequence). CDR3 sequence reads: CAWRGQGWNQPQHF. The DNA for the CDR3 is TGTGCCTGGAGGGGACAGGGGTGGAATCAGCCCCAGCATTTT.

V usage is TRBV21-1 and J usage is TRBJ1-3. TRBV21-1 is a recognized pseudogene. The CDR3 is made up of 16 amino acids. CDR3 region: CASSKKVEGSGNTIYF. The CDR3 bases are TGTGCCAGCAGCAAGAAGGTGGAGGGGTCTGGAAACACCATATATTTT.

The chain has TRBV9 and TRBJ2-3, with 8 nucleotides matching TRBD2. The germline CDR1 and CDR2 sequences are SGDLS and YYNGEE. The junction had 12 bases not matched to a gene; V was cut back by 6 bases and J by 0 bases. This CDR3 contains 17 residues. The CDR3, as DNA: TGTGCCAGCAAGGGACTAGAGATATACTATAGCACAGATACGCAGTATTTT. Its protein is CASKGLEIYYSTDTQYF.

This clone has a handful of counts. Here the CDR3 DNA reads TGTGCCAGTAGCGATCCAGGGGGCGCGGATAGCGGGAGCTACGAGCAGTACTTC. This encodes CASSDPGGADSGSYEQYF. The chain couples TRBV19 to TRBJ2-7, with D possibly being TRBD2 (9 bases). V dropped 6 bases and J dropped 3 bases, with 27 bases sitting between them. The CDR3 totals 18 residues. Germline values: CDR1 LNHDA, CDR2 SQIVND (reference sequence).